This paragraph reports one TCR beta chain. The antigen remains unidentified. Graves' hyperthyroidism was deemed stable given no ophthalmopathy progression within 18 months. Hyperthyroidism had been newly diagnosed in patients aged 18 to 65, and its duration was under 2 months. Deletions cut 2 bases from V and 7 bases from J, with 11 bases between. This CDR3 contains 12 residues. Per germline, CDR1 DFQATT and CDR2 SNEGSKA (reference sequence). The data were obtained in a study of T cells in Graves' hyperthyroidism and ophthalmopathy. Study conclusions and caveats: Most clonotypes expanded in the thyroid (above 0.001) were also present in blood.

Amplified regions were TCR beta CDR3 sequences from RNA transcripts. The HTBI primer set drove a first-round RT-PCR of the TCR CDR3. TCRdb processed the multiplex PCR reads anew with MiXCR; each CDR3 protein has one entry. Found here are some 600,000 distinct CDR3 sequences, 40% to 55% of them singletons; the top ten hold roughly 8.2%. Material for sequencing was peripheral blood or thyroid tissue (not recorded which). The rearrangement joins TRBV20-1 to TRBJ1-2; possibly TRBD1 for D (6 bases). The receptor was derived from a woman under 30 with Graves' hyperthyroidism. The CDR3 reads CSARRGAPGYTF. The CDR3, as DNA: TGCAGTGCTAGAAGGGGGGCGCCTGGCTACACCTTC.